The entry that follows covers one T cell receptor (beta chain) sequence. The germline V and J ends were trimmed by 6 bases and 8 bases, with 19 bases remaining between them. Germline V lookup: CDR1 LNHDA, CDR2 SQIVND (reference sequence). There are 15 residues in the CDR3. These data originate in a study of blood T cell repertoires in COVID-19. Profiled with immunoSEQ multiplex PCR; TCRdb holds only in-frame clones, not every one. The sample includes about 220,000 clones, around 89% of them seen just once. Material: PBMCs or T cells enriched from blood (not recorded which). This sequence originates from a man aged 25 to 45 who had been exposed to COVID-19. The rearrangement links TRBV19 to TRBJ1-4, with a weak D call TRBD1 (5 bases). CDR3 amino acids: CASSENKGPREKLFF. The CDR3 region has the DNA TGTGCCAGTAGCGAAAACAAGGGGCCTAGAGAAAAACTGTTTTTT.